In its sample, the clone carrying this TCR beta chain was seen many times. This sample is part of a study of T-cell reconstitution after alpha-beta-depleted transplantation in children. This CDR3 is built from 14 residues. Germline V CDR1 and CDR2: KGHSH, LQKENI. With 6 bases clipped from V and 6 bases from J, the junction kept 9 bases outside the gene matches. Unique molecular identifiers were incorporated during preparation of the TCRbeta library. TCRdb processed the PCR reads anew with MiXCR; each CDR3 protein has one entry. In the table there are about 610,000 distinct CDR3 sequences, roughly a tenth of which are singletons.

Specimen: PBMCs from the stem cell graft donor, collected from the stem cell graft. The receptor's source is a human donor who donated a stem cell graft to a child with acute myeloid leukemia. This chain connects TRBV18 to TRBJ2-7; TRBD1 matches at 9 bases. CDR3 DNA sequence: TGTGCCAGCTCGCCCGGGACAGGGCTAGGCGAGCAGTACTTC. It specifies CASSPGTGLGEQYF.